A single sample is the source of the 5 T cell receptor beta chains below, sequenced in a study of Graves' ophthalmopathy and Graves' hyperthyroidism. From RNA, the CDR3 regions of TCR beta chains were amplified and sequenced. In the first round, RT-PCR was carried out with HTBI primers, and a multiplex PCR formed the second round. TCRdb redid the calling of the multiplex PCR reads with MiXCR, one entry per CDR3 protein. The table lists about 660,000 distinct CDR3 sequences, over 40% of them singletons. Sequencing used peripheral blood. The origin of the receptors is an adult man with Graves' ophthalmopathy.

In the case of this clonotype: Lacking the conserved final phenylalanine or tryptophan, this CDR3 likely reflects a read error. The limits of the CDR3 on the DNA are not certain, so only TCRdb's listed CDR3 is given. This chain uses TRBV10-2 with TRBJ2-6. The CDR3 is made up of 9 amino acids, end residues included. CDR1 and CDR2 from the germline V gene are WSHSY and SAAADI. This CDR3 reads CASSESGTS.

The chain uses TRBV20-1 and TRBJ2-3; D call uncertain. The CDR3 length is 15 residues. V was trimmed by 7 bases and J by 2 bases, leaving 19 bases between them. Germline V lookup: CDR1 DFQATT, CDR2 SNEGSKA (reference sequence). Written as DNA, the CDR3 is TGCAGTGTCCAACCGAGTGGCAGGAACACAGATACGCAGTATTTT. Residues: CSVQPSGRNTDTQYF.

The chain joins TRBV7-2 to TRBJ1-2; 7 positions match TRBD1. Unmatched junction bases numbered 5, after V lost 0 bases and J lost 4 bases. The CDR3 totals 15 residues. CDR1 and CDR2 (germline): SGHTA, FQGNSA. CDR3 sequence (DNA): TGTGCCAGCAGCTTAGCGGGACAGCGGACCTATGGCTACACCTTC. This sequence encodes CASSLAGQRTYGYTF.

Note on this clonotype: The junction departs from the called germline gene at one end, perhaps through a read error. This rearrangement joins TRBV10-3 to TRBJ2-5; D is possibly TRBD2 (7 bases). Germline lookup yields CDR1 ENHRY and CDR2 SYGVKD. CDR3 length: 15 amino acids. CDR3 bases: TGTGCCAGCAGTCTGGGGGGGCCAAGGGCTGTGACCCAGTACTTC. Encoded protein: CASSLGGPRAVTQYF.

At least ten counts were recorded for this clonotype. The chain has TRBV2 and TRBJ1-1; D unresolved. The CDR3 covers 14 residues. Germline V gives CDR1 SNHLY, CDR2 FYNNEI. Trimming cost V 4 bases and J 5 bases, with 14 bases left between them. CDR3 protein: CASSVWSQETEAFF. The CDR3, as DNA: TGTGCCAGCAGTGTATGGTCCCAGGAAACTGAAGCTTTCTTT.